This T cell receptor (beta chain) was documented in a study of blood T cell repertoires in COVID-19. Study-level background: Nucleic acid was either cDNA or gDNA, and it came from T cells, B-cell-depleted T cells, or PBMCs.

The CDR3 is made up of 14 amino acids. From germline, CDR1 is LGHNA and CDR2 YNFKEQ. Trimming pared 4 bases from V and 5 bases from J, leaving 14 bases between. Method: immunoSEQ multiplex PCR; TCRdb's copy keeps in-frame clones and lacks some. The sample records a few hundred thousand clones, roughly 85% being singletons. The chain uses TRBV4-2 and TRBJ1-1; D unresolved. The sample was peripheral blood. This sequence was found in a woman in her seventies with COVID-19, enrolled during active disease. CDR3 DNA sequence: TGTGCCAGCAGCCCCCGGACGGGAGAAACTGAAGCTTTCTTT. Its translation is CASSPRTGETEAFF.